The rows below give T cell receptor beta chains drawn from one sample of a study of blood T cell repertoires in COVID-19. The table came from immunoSEQ multiplex PCR; TCRdb's copy has only in-frame clones and leaves some out. The table shows fewer than 450,000 clones, with under 95% occurring only once. Sequenced sample: peripheral blood. The receptors stem from a woman younger than 30 who had recovered from COVID-19. The CDR3 runs from the conserved cysteine through the conserved F or W. A clone size is listed for some rows: how often the clone was seen (once, few, many), or a class if it is expanded.

J gene: TRBJ1-6; clone size: NA; V gene: TRBV6-6; CDR3 protein: CASSYSALNSPLHF
J gene: TRBJ2-1; clone size: NA; V gene: TRBV11-3; CDR3 protein: CASSQTSGSASDEQFF
J gene: TRBJ1-3; clone size: NA; V gene: TRBV9; CDR3 protein: CASSSRGEGNTIYF
J gene: TRBJ1-2; clone size: NA; V gene: TRBV29-1; CDR3 protein: CSVEVGRTGPYGYTF
J gene: TRBJ2-3; clone size: once; V gene: TRBV7-2; CDR3 protein: CASSPLAGGPADTQYF
J gene: TRBJ1-1; clone size: NA; V gene: TRBV9; CDR3 protein: CASPGWRSAGREAFF
J gene: TRBJ2-1; clone size: NA; V gene: TRBV11-2; CDR3 protein: CASSTRPSGDYNEQFF
J gene: TRBJ2-5; clone size: NA; V gene: TRBV29-1; CDR3 protein: CSVAPTGVGQETQYF
J gene: TRBJ2-1; clone size: NA; V gene: TRBV18; CDR3 protein: CASSIAAGADNEQFF
J gene: TRBJ1-3; clone size: once; V gene: TRBV11-2; CDR3 protein: CASSLGAGAGNTIYF
J gene: TRBJ2-5; clone size: NA; V gene: TRBV5-1; CDR3 protein: CASSLGQGNGETQYF
J gene: TRBJ2-5; clone size: NA; V gene: TRBV18; CDR3 protein: CASSPPRGKVKETQYF
J gene: TRBJ1-2; clone size: NA; V gene: TRBV20-1; CDR3 protein: CSASKQNYGYTF
J gene: TRBJ2-5; clone size: NA; V gene: TRBV11-3; CDR3 protein: CASSGTSGQETQYF
J gene: TRBJ1-2; clone size: once; V gene: TRBV11-2; CDR3 protein: CASSPDRESDGYTF
J gene: TRBJ1-3; clone size: NA; V gene: TRBV4-1; CDR3 protein: CASSQYQGVPGNTIYF
J gene: TRBJ2-5; clone size: NA; V gene: TRBV5-1; CDR3 protein: CASSLRSPKETQYF
J gene: TRBJ2-2; clone size: NA; V gene: TRBV3-1/TRBV3-2; CDR3 protein: CASSQVQAGNTGELFF
J gene: TRBJ1-6; clone size: NA; V gene: TRBV18; CDR3 protein: CASSQRSENSPLHF
J gene: TRBJ1-2; clone size: NA; V gene: TRBV19; CDR3 protein: CASSEGTGPAYGYTF
J gene: TRBJ2-3; clone size: few; V gene: TRBV11-2; CDR3 protein: CASSLRRPDTQYF
J gene: TRBJ1-2; clone size: NA; V gene: TRBV5-8; CDR3 protein: CASSRTQRANYGYTF
J gene: TRBJ1-3; clone size: NA; V gene: TRBV19; CDR3 protein: CASSIGQGPRNTIYF
J gene: TRBJ2-5; clone size: NA; V gene: TRBV6-5; CDR3 protein: CASTESRGGRETQYF
J gene: TRBJ1-2; clone size: few; V gene: TRBV7-9; CDR3 protein: CASSLDSYGYTF
J gene: TRBJ2-5; clone size: NA; V gene: TRBV7-2; CDR3 protein: CASSLDPQQETQYF
J gene: TRBJ1-2; clone size: NA; V gene: TRBV4-1; CDR3 protein: CASSQGQGIYGYTF
J gene: TRBJ2-1; clone size: NA; V gene: TRBV9; CDR3 protein: CASSVGSGRTNEQFF
J gene: TRBJ2-5; clone size: NA; V gene: TRBV2; CDR3 protein: CASGDRAQETQYF
J gene: TRBJ2-3; clone size: NA; V gene: TRBV6-2/TRBV6-3; CDR3 protein: CASSYRPDGGRKTDTQYF
J gene: TRBJ1-2; clone size: NA; V gene: TRBV6-2/TRBV6-3; CDR3 protein: CASSYSRTKQGSNYGYTF
J gene: TRBJ1-2; clone size: NA; V gene: TRBV6-5; CDR3 protein: CASSPQTALYGYTF